Below, one T cell receptor beta chain is given with its context. The target antigen is unknown. The data were obtained in a study of Graves' ophthalmopathy and Graves' hyperthyroidism. Across the study: By definition, stable hyperthyroidism involved no ophthalmopathy within 18 months of follow-up. General observations from the study: Blood repertoires reportedly contained most expanded thyroid clonotypes above 0.001 frequency.

Germline-derived CDR1 and CDR2 are SGHTA and FQGTGA. This CDR3 comprises 14 residues. V was clipped by 5 bases and J by 2 bases, with 11 bases between them. Amplifying from RNA transcripts, the study obtained TCR beta CDR3 regions. First-round RT-PCR used HTBI primers; second-round multiplex PCR followed. TCRdb used MiXCR to reprocess the multiplex PCR reads, holding one entry per CDR3 protein. Of 900,000 to 1,200,000 distinct CDR3 sequences detected, about 36% appear once; the ten largest clones hold around 10%. Clinical symptoms, serum thyroxine, TRAb, thyroid ultrasound and orbital computed tomography determined diagnosis.

The specimen sequenced was peripheral blood or thyroid tissue (not recorded which). The sequence was collected from an adult man with Graves' hyperthyroidism. V is TRBV7-3 and J is TRBJ2-3; D is unclear. CDR3: CASSQDGVTDTQYF. CDR3 bases: TGTGCCAGCAGCCAAGATGGAGTCACAGATACGCAGTATTTT.